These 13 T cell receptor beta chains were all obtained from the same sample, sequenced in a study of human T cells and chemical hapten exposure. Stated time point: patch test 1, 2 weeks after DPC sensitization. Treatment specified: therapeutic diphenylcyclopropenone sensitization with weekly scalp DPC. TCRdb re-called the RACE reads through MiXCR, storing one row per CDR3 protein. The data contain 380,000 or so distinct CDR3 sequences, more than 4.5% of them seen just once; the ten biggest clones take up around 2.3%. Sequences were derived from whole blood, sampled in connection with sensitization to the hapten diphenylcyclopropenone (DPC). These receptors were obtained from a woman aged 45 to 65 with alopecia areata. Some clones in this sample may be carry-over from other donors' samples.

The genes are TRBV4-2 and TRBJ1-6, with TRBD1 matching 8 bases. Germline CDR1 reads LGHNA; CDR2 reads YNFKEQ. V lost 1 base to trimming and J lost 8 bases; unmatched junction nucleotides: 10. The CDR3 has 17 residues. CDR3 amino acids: CASSQGRDRGGYSPLHF. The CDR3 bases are TGTGCCAGCAGCCAAGGGCGTGACAGGGGTGGATATTCACCCCTCCACTTT.

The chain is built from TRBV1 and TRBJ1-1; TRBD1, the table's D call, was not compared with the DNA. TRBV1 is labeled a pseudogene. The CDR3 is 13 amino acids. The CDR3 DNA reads TGCACCAGCTTATGGCTCTTCCGGGACGAAGCTTTCTTT. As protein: CTSLWLFRDEAFF.

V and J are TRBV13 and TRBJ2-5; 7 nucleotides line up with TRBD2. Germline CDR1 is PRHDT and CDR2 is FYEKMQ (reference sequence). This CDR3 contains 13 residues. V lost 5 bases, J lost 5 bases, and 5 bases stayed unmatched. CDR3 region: CASSAGVDETQYF. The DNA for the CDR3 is TGTGCCAGCAGCGCGGGAGTAGATGAGACCCAGTACTTC.

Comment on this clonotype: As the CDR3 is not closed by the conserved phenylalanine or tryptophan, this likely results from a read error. The CDR3 DNA reads TGTGCCATCAGTGCGGTCACAGATACGCAGTATCTT. Translated, it gives CAISAVTDTQYL. The V gene is TRBV10-3, the J gene TRBJ2-3; no definite D call. Germline CDR1 and CDR2: ENHRY and SYGVKD. The CDR3 sequence is 12 residues long. Trimming cost V 4 bases and J 2 bases, with 4 bases left between them.

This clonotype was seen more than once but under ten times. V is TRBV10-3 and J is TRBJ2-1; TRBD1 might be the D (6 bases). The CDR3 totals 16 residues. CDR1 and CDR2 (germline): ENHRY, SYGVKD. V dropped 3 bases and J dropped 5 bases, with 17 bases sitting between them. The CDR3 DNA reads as TGTGCCATCAGTGACGGGCTAAAACAGGGAAACAATGAGCAGTTCTTC. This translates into CAISDGLKQGNNEQFF.

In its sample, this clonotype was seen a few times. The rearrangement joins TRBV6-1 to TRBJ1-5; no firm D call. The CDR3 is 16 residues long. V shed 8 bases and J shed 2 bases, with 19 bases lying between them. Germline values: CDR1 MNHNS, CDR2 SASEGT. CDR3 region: CASEGETRLGNQPQHF. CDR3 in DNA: TGTGCCAGCGAAGGCGAAACCCGTTTGGGCAATCAGCCCCAGCATTTT.

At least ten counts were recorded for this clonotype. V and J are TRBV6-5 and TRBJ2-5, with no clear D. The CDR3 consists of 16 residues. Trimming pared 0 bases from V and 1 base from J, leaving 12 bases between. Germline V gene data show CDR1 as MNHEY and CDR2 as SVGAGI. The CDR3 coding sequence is TGTGCCAGCAGTTACTCGAGGTTCATCCCCCAAGAGACCCAGTACTTC. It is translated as CASSYSRFIPQETQYF.

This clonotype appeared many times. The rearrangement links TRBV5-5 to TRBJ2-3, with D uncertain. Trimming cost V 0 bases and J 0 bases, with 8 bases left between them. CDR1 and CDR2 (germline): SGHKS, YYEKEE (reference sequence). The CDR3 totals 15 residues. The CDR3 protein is CASSLVTASTDTQYF. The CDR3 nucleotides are TGTGCCAGCAGCTTGGTAACGGCTAGCACAGATACGCAGTATTTT.

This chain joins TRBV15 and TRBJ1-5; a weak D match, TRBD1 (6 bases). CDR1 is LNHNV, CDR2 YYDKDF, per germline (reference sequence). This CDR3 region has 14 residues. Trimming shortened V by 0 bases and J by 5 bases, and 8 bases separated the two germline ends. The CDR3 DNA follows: TGTGCCACCAGCAGAGATAGGGGGGATCAGCCCCAGCATTTT. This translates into CATSRDRGDQPQHF.

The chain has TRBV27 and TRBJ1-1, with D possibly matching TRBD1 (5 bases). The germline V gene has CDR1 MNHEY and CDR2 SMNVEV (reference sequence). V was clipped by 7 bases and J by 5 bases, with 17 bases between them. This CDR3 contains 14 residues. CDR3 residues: CASTPSGGGTEAFF. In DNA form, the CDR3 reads TGTGCCAGCACCCCCTCGGGGGGTGGGACTGAAGCTTTCTTT.

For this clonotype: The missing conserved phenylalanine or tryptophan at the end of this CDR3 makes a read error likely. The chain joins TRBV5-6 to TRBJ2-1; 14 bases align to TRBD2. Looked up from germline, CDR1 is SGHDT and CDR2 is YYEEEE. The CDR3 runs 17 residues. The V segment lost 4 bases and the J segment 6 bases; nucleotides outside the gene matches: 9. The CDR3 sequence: CASSPDRLAGGPNEQFL. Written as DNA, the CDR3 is TGTGCCAGCAGCCCCGACCGACTAGCGGGGGGGCCCAATGAGCAGTTCCTC.

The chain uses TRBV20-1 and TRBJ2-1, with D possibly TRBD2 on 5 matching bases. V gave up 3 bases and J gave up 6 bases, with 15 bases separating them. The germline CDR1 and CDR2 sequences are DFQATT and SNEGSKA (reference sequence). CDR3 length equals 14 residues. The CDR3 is CSASGWELSNEQFF. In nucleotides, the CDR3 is TGCAGTGCTAGTGGGTGGGAGCTTAGCAATGAGCAGTTCTTC.

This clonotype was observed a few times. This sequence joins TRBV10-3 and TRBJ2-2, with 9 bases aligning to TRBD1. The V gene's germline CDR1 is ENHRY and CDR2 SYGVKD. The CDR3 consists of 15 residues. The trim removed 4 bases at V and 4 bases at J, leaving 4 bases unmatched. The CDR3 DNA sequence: TGTGCCATCAGTGCCGGACAGGGGCTCACCGGGGAGCTGTTTTTT. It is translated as CAISAGQGLTGELFF.